This T cell receptor (beta chain) is from a study of blood T cell repertoires in COVID-19. This clone appeared a few times. V shed 0 bases and J shed 4 bases, with 11 bases lying between them. Germline CDR1 is SGDLS and CDR2 is YYNGEE. This CDR3 spans 15 amino acids. Libraries were prepared by immunoSEQ multiplex PCR; TCRdb keeps only in-frame clonotypes and omits some of them. Here the sample spans about 140,000 clones, 84% being singletons. Material for sequencing was peripheral blood. This receptor was identified in a human donor in a cohort sampled during active COVID-19. The chain recombines TRBV9 with TRBJ1-3; D possibly corresponds to TRBD1 (5 bases). CDR3 in DNA: TGTGCCAGCAGCGTAGGCGCGACAGTAGGAAACACCATATATTTT. Translation gives CASSVGATVGNTIYF. The full variable domain, with the rest looked up from reference TRBV9 and TRBJ1-3, is DSGVTQTPKHLITATGQRVTLRCSPRSGDLSVYWYQQSLDQGLQFLIQYYNGEERAKGNILERFSAQQFPDLHSELNLSSLELGDSALYFCASSVGATVGNTIYFGEGSWLTVV.